These 13 T cell receptor beta chains were all obtained from the same sample, sequenced in a study of PD-L1 blockade in urothelial cancer. Time point given: peripheral blood 6 weeks after treatment start. Sequencing was performed with immunoSEQ multiplex PCR; in TCRdb, only in-frame clones are kept and a portion is missing. The table records tens of thousands of clones, roughly 90% of them present only once. Sequences were derived from PBMCs, sampled around atezolizumab (anti-PD-L1) treatment. These receptors originate from a man aged 60-69 years with urothelial cancer.

This chain joins TRBV28 and TRBJ2-1; 7 bases fit TRBD1. V lost 5 bases to trimming and J lost 0 bases; unmatched junction nucleotides: 1. Germline values: CDR1 MDHEN, CDR2 SYDVKM. This CDR3 is built from 14 residues. This CDR3 reads CASSHRGSYNEQFF. The CDR3 DNA reads TGTGCCAGCAGTCACAGGGGCTCCTACAATGAGCAGTTCTTC.

The V and J genes are TRBV5-6 and TRBJ2-7, with 7 bases fitting TRBD1. Germline V CDR1 and CDR2: SGHDT, YYEEEE. The CDR3 runs 14 residues. Trimming cost V 4 bases and J 13 bases; bases outside gene matches: 17. CDR3 region: CASSILSGTVEPYF. In DNA, the CDR3 is TGTGCCAGCAGCATCCTGTCCGGGACAGTCGAGCCCTACTTC.

The CDR3 DNA is TGTGCCAGTAACCGATTCAGTGAGCAGTTCTTC. Protein: CASNRFSEQFF. The chain has TRBV19 and TRBJ2-1; D gene uncertain. Germline CDR1 is LNHDA and CDR2 is SQIVND (reference sequence). The length of the CDR3 is 11 residues. V dropped 7 bases and J dropped 9 bases, with 10 bases sitting between them.

The chain is built from TRBV15 and TRBJ1-4; the D is unclear. Trimming cost V 8 bases and J 4 bases, with 8 bases left between them. The CDR3 covers 12 residues. CDR1 and CDR2 (germline): LNHNV, YYDKDF (reference sequence). As DNA, the CDR3 is TGTGCCACCGGCACCCTTAATGAAAAACTGTTTTTT. It codes for CATGTLNEKLFF.

The V call is TRBV19, the J call TRBJ1-4, with 8 bases matching TRBD1. With V trimmed by 8 bases and J by 5 bases, 16 bases remained unmatched. The CDR3 is made up of 17 amino acids. CDR1 is LNHDA, CDR2 SQIVND, per germline (reference sequence). CDR3 bases: TGTGCCAGTGGGACAGGTCGAATCGATAATCGAAATGAAAAACTGTTTTTT. Translating gives CASGTGRIDNRNEKLFF.

V is TRBV19 and J is TRBJ1-2, with D perhaps TRBD1 (6 bases). The germline V and J ends were trimmed by 5 bases and 5 bases, with 18 bases remaining between them. CDR1 LNHDA and CDR2 SQIVND come from the germline V gene (reference sequence). The CDR3 is 15 residues long. CDR3: CASSLAWGQKYGYTF. The CDR3 nucleotides read TGTGCCAGTAGTCTCGCCTGGGGACAAAAATATGGCTACACCTTC.

V gene TRBV5-1 combines with J gene TRBJ1-3; D perhaps matches TRBD1 (6 bases). Per germline, CDR1 SGHRS and CDR2 YFSETQ. The CDR3 has 15 residues. Deletions cut 1 base from V and 1 base from J, with 9 bases between. In DNA, the CDR3 is TGCGCCAGCAGCTTGATGGGGGCATCTGGAAACACCATATATTTT. This sequence encodes CASSLMGASGNTIYF. Variable domain in full (rest from reference TRBV5-1 and TRBJ1-3): KAGVTQTPRYLIKTRGQQVTLSCSPISGHRSVSWYQQTPGQGLQFLFEYFSETQRNKGNFPGRFSGRQFSNSRSEMNVSTLELGDSALYLCASSLMGASGNTIYFGEGSWLTVV.

The rearrangement uses TRBV15 and TRBJ2-2; tentative D call: TRBD1 (5 bases). This CDR3 contains 18 residues. V lost 1 base, J lost 3 bases, and 18 bases lay in between. Germline V lookup: CDR1 LNHNV, CDR2 YYDKDF (reference sequence). CDR3 sequence: CATSRGLSGLGDTGELFF. The CDR3 nucleotides read TGTGCCACCAGCAGAGGACTTTCAGGGTTAGGCGACACCGGGGAGCTGTTTTTT. The full variable domain, completed using reference TRBV15 and TRBJ2-2, is DAMVIQNPRYQVTQFGKPVTLSCSQTLNHNVMYWYQQKSSQAPKLLFHYYDKDFNNEADTPDNFQSRRPNTSFCFLDIRSPGLGDTAMYLCATSRGLSGLGDTGELFFGEGSRLTVL.

The genes are TRBV30 and TRBJ2-7, with TRBD2 identical over 14 bases. CDR3 size: 15 residues. The junction had 7 bases not matched to a gene; V was cut back by 3 bases and J by 6 bases. Germline V gene data show CDR1 as GTSNPN and CDR2 as SVGIG (reference sequence). CDR3 residues: CAWRRGLAGAREQYF. CDR3 sequence (DNA): TGTGCCTGGAGACGGGGACTAGCGGGAGCGCGCGAGCAGTACTTC.

This chain uses TRBV7-9 with TRBJ1-2, with 8 bases lining up with TRBD1. The CDR3 is 15 amino acids. V was pared by 1 base and J by 8 bases, with 9 bases of the junction left unmatched. The germline gives CDR1 SEHNR, CDR2 FQNEAQ (reference sequence). The CDR3 DNA reads as TGTGCCAGCAGCTTAGTCTCGACAGGGGAGGGCGGCTACACCTTC. Amino acid sequence: CASSLVSTGEGGYTF.

The chain employs TRBV5-4 and TRBJ2-7; TRBD1 is a possible D gene (6 bases). This CDR3 spans 14 amino acids. CDR1 and CDR2 from the germline V gene are SGHNT and YYREEE (reference sequence). Trimming pared 4 bases from V and 1 base from J, leaving 12 bases between. CDR3 sequence: CASSRDTSSYEQYF. CDR3 nucleotides: TGTGCCAGCAGCCGGGACACTTCTTCCTACGAGCAGTACTTC. Based on the CDR3 plus reference TRBV5-4 and TRBJ2-7, the full variable domain is ETGVTQSPTHLIKTRGQQVTLRCSSQSGHNTVSWYQQALGQGPQFIFQYYREEENGRGNFPPRFSGLQFPNYSSELNVNALELDDSALYLCASSRDTSSYEQYFGPGTRLTVT.

The V call is TRBV2, the J call TRBJ2-2; 7 nucleotides align to TRBD2. This CDR3 region has 17 residues. V shed 2 bases, J shed 3 bases, and the junction held 9 bases outside the gene matches. Germline V gene sequence: CDR1 SNHLY, CDR2 FYNNEI. The CDR3: CASSERAAGEYTGELFF. In DNA form, the CDR3 reads TGTGCCAGCAGTGAAAGGGCCGCGGGAGAGTACACCGGGGAGCTGTTTTTT.

V usage is TRBV28 and J usage is TRBJ2-5, with D unclear. CDR3 length: 13 amino acids. The germline gives CDR1 MDHEN, CDR2 SYDVKM. V was cut by 3 bases and J by 5 bases, with 10 bases left in between. CDR3 region: CASSLGQVETQYF. CDR3 sequence (DNA): TGTGCCAGCAGTTTGGGCCAAGTCGAGACCCAGTACTTC.